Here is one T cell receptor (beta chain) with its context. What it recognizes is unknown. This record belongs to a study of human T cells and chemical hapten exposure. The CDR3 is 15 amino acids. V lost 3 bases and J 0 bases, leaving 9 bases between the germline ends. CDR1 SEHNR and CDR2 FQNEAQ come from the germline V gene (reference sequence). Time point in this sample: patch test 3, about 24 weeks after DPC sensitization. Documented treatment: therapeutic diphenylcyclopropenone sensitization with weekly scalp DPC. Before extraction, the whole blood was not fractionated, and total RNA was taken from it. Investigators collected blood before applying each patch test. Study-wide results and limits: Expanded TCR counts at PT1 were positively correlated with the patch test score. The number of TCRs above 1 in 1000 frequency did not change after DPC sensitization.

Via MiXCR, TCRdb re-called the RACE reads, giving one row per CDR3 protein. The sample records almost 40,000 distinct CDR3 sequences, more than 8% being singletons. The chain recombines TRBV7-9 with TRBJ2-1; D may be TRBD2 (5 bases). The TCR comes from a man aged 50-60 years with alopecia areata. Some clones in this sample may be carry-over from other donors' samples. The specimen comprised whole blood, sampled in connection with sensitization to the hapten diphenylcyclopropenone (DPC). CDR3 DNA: TGTGCCAGCAGCTTCGTGGGAGACTCCTACAATGAGCAGTTCTTC. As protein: CASSFVGDSYNEQFF. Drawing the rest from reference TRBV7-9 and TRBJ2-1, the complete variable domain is DTGVSQNPRHKITKRGQNVTFRCDPISEHNRLYWYRQTLGQGPEFLTYFQNEAQLEKSRLLSDRFSAERPKGSFSTLEIQRTEQGDSAMYLCASSFVGDSYNEQFFGPGTRLTVL.